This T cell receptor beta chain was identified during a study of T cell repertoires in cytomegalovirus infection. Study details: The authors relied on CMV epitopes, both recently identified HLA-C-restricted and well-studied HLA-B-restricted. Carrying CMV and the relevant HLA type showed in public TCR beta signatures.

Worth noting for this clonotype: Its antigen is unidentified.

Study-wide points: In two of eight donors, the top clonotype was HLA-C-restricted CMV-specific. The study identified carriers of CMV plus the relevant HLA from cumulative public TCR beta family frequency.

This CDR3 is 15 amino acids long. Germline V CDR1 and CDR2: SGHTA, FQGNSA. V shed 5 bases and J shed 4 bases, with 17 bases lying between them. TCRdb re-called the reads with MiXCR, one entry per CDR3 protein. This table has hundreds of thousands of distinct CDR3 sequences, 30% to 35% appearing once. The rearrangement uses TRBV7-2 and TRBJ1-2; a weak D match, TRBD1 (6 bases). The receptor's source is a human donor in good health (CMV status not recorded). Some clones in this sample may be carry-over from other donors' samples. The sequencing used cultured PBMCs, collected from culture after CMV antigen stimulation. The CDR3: CASSPTGGASYGYTF. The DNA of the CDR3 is TGTGCCAGCAGCCCCACCGGGGGGGCGAGCTATGGCTACACCTTC.